This TCR beta chain came from a study of CD8 T cells in Susac syndrome. After extraction with the RNeasy kit, roughly 0.45 to 1 ug of the RNA was reverse transcribed using random hexamers. TCRdb redid the calling of the immunoSEQ multiplex PCR reads with MiXCR, one entry per CDR3 protein. The data show 90,000 to 150,000 distinct CDR3 sequences, with approximately 91% seen just once and 0.14% held by the top ten. Sequencing of TCR beta was performed on blood CD8+ T cells and on blood CD4+ T cells. This receptor was taken from a human donor in good health. Material for sequencing was CD4+ T cells from PBMCs.

CDR3 coding DNA: TGTGCCAGCAGCCCCTCGGCAGCGAGCTCCTACAATGAGCAGTTCTTC. Its protein product is CASSPSAASSYNEQFF. V gene TRBV7-9 combines with J gene TRBJ2-1; D is uncertain. V was shortened by 5 bases and J by 0 bases, with 14 bases between the two germline ends. The CDR3 is made up of 16 amino acids. Germline V gives CDR1 SEHNR, CDR2 FQNEAQ (reference sequence).